This T cell receptor beta chain comes out of a study of blood T cell repertoires in COVID-19. Authors' data handling: Nucleated cell number was recorded as an estimate derived from reference gene primer amplification. The table came from immunoSEQ multiplex PCR; TCRdb's copy has only in-frame clones and leaves some out. D and trimming were read from the DNA, whereas the V and J calls and clone size are those reported in that table. The repertoire holds about 89,000 clones, 78% seen once, with more than 6% in the top ten. Looked up from germline, CDR1 is MGHRA and CDR2 is YSYEKL. Trimming took 4 bases from V and 2 from J; bases not matched to a gene: 6. This CDR3 is 17 amino acids long.

The sample comprised peripheral blood. The TCR originated in a man aged 65 to 79 with COVID-19, enrolled during active disease. The V gene is TRBV4-1, the J gene TRBJ2-7; 15 bases are a match to TRBD2. CDR3 loop: CASSRGLAGGSPYEQYF. In nucleotides, the CDR3 is TGCGCCAGCAGCCGGGGACTAGCGGGAGGCTCCCCCTACGAGCAGTACTTC.